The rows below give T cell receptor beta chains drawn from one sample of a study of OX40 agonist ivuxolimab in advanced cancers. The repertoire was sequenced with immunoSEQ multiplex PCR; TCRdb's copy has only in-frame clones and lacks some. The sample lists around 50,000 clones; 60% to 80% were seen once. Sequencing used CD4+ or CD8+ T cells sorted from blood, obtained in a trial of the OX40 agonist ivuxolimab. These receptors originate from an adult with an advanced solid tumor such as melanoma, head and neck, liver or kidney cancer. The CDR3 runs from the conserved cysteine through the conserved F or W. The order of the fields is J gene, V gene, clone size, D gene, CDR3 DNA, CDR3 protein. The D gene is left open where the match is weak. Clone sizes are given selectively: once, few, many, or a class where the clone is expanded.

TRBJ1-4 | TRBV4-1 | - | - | TGCGCCAGCAGCCTTCACAGGGACCTAGATGAAAAACTGTTTTTT | CASSLHRDLDEKLFF
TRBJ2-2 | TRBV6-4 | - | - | TGTGCCAGCAGTGACACGGAGGGAGGGGAGCTGTTTTTT | CASSDTEGGELFF
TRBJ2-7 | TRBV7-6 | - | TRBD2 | TGTGCCAGCAGCTCCCTAGCGGGAGGCGTCGAGCAGTACTTC | CASSSLAGGVEQYF
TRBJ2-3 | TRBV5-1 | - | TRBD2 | TGCGCCAGCAGCTTCGGACTAGCGGGGTGGGCGGATACGCAGTATTTT | CASSFGLAGWADTQYF
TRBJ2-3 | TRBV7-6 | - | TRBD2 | TGTGCCAGCAGCTTAGCGCTAGCGGGAGCAGATACGCAGTATTTT | CASSLALAGADTQYF
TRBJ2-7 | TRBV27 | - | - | TGTGCCAGCAGTTTGAGCCAGGGCACCTACGAGCAGTACTTC | CASSLSQGTYEQYF
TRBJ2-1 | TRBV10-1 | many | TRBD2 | TGCGCCAGCAGTGAATTGAGCGGGGAGGGCAATGAGCAGTTCTTC | CASSELSGEGNEQFF
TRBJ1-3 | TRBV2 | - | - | TGTGCCAGCAGTGAAATTACAGCTCCTTCTGGAAACACCATATATTTT | CASSEITAPSGNTIYF
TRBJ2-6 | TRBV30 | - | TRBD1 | TGTGCCTGGAGTGACTTGACAGGGGGTTCGGTCAACGTCCTGACTTTC | CAWSDLTGGSVNVLTF
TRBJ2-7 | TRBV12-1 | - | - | TGTGCCAGCAGCTTTTCTAGGGGGACCGTGACCTACGAGCAGTACTTC | CASSFSRGTVTYEQYF
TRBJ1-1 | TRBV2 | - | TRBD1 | TGTGCCAGCAGTGTAGAGGACAGGGTGGGCGAAGCTTTCTTT | CASSVEDRVGEAFF
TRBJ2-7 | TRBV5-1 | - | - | TGCGCCAGCCGGACAGACCTTAGTACCAACGAGCAGTACTTC | CASRTDLSTNEQYF
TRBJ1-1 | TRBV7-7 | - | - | TGTGCCAGCAGCTTAGGAGAGAACACTGAAGCTTTCTTT | CASSLGENTEAFF
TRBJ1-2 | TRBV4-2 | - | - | TGTGCCAGCAGCCAAGAAGAATCAGGGGATTTCTATGGCTACACCTTC | CASSQEESGDFYGYTF
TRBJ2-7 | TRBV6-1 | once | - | TGTGCCAGCAGGCATGGCAGGGGCGAGCAGTACTTC | CASRHGRGEQYF
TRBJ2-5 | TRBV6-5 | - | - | TGTGCCAGCAGCAGAGAGGAGACCCAGTACTTC | CASSREETQYF
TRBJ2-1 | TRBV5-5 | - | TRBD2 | TGTGCCAGCAGCTCTGGGGTCAAACTAGCGGAACTAAATGAGCAGTTCTTC | CASSSGVKLAELNEQFF
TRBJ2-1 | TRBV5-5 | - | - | TGTGCCAGCAGCTCCCAGGGGGGGACCTACAATGAGCAGTTCTTC | CASSSQGGTYNEQFF
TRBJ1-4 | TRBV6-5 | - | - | TGTGCCAGCAGCCTAAGGGGTAATGAAAAACTGTTTTTT | CASSLRGNEKLFF
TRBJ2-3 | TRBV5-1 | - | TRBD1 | TGCGCCAGCAGCTTGGAGGGGGCCCCTAGCACAGATACGCAGTATTTT | CASSLEGAPSTDTQYF
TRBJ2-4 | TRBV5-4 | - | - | TGTGCCAGCAGCTTGGACAGGGTAGGCGCCAAAAACATTCAGTACTTC | CASSLDRVGAKNIQYF
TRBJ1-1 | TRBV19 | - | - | TGTGCCAGTAGTATAAGGTGGGAGGGACTTATGAACACTGAAGCTTTCTTT | CASSIRWEGLMNTEAFF
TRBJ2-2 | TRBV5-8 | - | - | TGTGCCAGCAGTCTCGGGGCAGGCGGGGAGCTGTTTTTT | CASSLGAGGELFF
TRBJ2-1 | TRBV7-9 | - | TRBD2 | TGTGCCAGCAGACTAGGAGCTAGCGGGAGACCTAATGAGCAGTTCTTC | CASRLGASGRPNEQFF
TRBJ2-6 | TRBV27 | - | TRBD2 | TGTGCCAGCAGTCGGGGACTAGCGGGAGCTGGGGCCAACGTCCTGACTTTC | CASSRGLAGAGANVLTF
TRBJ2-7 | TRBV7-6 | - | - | TGTGCCAGCAGCTTATCCCCTACCTACGAGCAGTACTTC | CASSLSPTYEQYF
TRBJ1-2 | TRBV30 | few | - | TGTGCCTGGAGTTCGACCAACTATGGCTACACCTTC | CAWSSTNYGYTF
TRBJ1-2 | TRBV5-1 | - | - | TGCGCCAGCAGCTTGTGGGCAGGGGACGTTGGCTACACCTTC | CASSLWAGDVGYTF
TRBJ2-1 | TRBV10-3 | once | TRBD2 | TGTGCCATCAGCTTCGGGACTAGCGGTGGGGGGTACAATGAGCAGTTCTTC | CAISFGTSGGGYNEQFF
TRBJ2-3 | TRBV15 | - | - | TGTGCCACCAGCAGAGATTCTCTTATTAGCGGTCCTCTGGGAAGGGGCACAGATACGCAGTATTTT | CATSRDSLISGPLGRGTDTQYF
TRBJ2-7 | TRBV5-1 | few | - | TGCGCCAGCAGCTTTCAGGGCCACGAGCAGTACTTC | CASSFQGHEQYF
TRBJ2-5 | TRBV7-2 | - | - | TGTGCCAGCAGCTTAGGGGGGCAAGAGACCCAGTACTTC | CASSLGGQETQYF
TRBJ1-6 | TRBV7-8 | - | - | TGTGCCAGCAGCTTAGATCCGAGCTCCTATAATTCACCCCTCCACTTT | CASSLDPSSYNSPLHF
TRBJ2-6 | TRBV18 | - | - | TGTGCCAGCTCACCCCGGAGCTCTGGGGCCAACGTCCTGACTTTC | CASSPRSSGANVLTF
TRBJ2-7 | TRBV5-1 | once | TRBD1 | TGCGCCAGCTGCCGGGACAGGACCTACGAGCAGTACTTC | CASCRDRTYEQYF
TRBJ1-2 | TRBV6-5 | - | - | TGTGCCAGCAGTTACTCCGCCCCGCACAAGGGCTACACCTTC | CASSYSAPHKGYTF
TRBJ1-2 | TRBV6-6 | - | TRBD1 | TGTGCCAGCAGGGGAGAGGACAGGGGACGAGGCTACACCTTC | CASRGEDRGRGYTF
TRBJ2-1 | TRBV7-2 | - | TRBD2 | TGTGCCAGCACCGGTGCTAGCGGGAGACGGAATGAGCAGTTCTTC | CASTGASGRRNEQFF
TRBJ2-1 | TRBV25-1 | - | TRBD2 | TGTGCCAGCAGTCTCCGAGCGGGAGATGAGCAGTTCTTC | CASSLRAGDEQFF
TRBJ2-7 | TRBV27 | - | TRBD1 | TGTGCCAGCAGTCCCTTCCGACAGGGGAGCTCCTACGAGCAGTACTTC | CASSPFRQGSSYEQYF
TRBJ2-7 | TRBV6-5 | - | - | TGTGCCAGCAGTTACTCGAGGGGGTCCGAGCAGTACTTC | CASSYSRGSEQYF
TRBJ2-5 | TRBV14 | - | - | TGTGCCAGCAGCCAAGACAGGGTCTTTGGCCAAGAGACCCAGTACTTC | CASSQDRVFGQETQYF
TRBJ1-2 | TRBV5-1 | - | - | TGCGCCAGCAGCTTGGATAGGTTTGGTGGCTACACCTTC | CASSLDRFGGYTF
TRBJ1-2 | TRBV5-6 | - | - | TGTGCCAGCAGCTTGTTAGGCTATGGCTACACCTTC | CASSLLGYGYTF
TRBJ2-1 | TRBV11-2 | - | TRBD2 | TGTGCCAGCAGCTTAGGGCCTAGCGGGAGATTTGAGCAGTTCTTC | CASSLGPSGRFEQFF
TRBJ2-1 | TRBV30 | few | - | TGTGCCTGGAATAGCGCCAGGGGAAGCTCCTACAATGAGCAGTTCTTC | CAWNSARGSSYNEQFF
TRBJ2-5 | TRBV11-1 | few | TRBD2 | TGTGCCAGCAGCTACTCCAAGGGACTAGTCGCGACCCAGTACTTC | CASSYSKGLVATQYF